The T cell receptor (beta chain) described here comes from a study of blood T cell repertoires in COVID-19. CDR3 length equals 16 residues. Germline loops: CDR1 MGHDK, CDR2 SYGVNS. V shed 3 bases and J shed 7 bases, with 18 bases lying between them. In the original processing: Reference gene primer amplification yielded estimated nucleated cell counts. The repertoire was sequenced with immunoSEQ multiplex PCR; TCRdb's copy has only in-frame clones and lacks some. V, J and clone size were drawn from that table, and D and trimming were deduced from the DNA. The sample lists under 350,000 clones, roughly nine tenths occurring once.

Sequencing was done on a sample of peripheral blood. The TCR sequence derives from a man aged 18-30 years with active or convalescent COVID-19. V and J are TRBV25-1 and TRBJ1-4; D not resolved. The CDR3, as DNA: TGTGCCAGCAGTGACTACTTCTCACCTGAGGGTGAAAAACTGTTTTTT. Its translation is CASSDYFSPEGEKLFF.